This TCR beta chain is from a study of T cells in Graves' hyperthyroidism and ophthalmopathy. The CDR3 loop spans 13 amino acids. V was trimmed by 3 bases and J by 5 bases, leaving 10 bases between them. Germline CDR1 is LGHDT and CDR2 is YNNKEL (reference sequence). There were TCR beta CDR3 regions amplified from RNA transcripts. Initially, a first-round RT-PCR of the TCR CDR3 employed the HTBI primer set. TCRdb re-called the multiplex PCR reads through MiXCR, storing one row per CDR3 protein. Of 400,000 or so distinct CDR3 sequences detected, roughly 15% appear once; the ten largest clones hold around 20%. There are a few counts of this clonotype.

The source is a woman in her sixties with Graves' ophthalmopathy. The chain has TRBV3-1 and TRBJ2-5; possible D gene TRBD2, 6 bases. The sequencing sample was made of blood. The CDR3 here is CASSQIGSETQYF. The CDR3 nucleotides are TGTGCCAGCAGCCAGATCGGGAGTGAGACCCAGTACTTC.